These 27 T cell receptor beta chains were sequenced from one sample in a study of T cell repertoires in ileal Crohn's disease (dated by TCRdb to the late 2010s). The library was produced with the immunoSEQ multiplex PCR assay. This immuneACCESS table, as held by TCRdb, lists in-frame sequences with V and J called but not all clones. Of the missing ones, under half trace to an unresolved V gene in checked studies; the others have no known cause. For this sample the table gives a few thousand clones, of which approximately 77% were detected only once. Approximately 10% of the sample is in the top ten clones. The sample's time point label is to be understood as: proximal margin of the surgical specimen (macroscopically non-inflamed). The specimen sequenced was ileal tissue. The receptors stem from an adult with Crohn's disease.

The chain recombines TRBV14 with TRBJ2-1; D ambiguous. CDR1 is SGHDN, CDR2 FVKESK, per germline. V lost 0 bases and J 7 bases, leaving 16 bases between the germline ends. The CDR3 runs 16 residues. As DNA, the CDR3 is TGTGCCAGCAGCCAAGAGTTCCCTACGCGTCAAAATGAGCAGTTCTTC. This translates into CASSQEFPTRQNEQFF. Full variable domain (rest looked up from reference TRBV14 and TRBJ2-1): EAGVTQFPSHSVIEKGQTVTLRCDPISGHDNLYWYRRVMGKEIKFLLHFVKESKQDESGMPNNRFLAERTGGTYSTLKVQPAELEDSGVYFCASSQEFPTRQNEQFFGPGTRLTVL.

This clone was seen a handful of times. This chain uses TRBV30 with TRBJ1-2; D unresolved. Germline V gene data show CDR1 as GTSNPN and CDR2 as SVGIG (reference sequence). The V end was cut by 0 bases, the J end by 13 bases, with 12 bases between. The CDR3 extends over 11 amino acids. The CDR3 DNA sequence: TGTGCCTGGAGTGTAAATTGGTGGCCCACCTTC. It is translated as CAWSVNWWPTF.

CDR3 in DNA: TGTGCCAGCAGTCGGATGGAGACCCAGTACTTC. It codes for CASSRMETQYF. V usage is TRBV27 and J usage is TRBJ2-5, with D uncertain. V was trimmed by 5 bases and J by 5 bases, leaving 6 bases between them. Germline V gene sequence: CDR1 MNHEY, CDR2 SMNVEV (reference sequence). This CDR3 has 11 amino acids.

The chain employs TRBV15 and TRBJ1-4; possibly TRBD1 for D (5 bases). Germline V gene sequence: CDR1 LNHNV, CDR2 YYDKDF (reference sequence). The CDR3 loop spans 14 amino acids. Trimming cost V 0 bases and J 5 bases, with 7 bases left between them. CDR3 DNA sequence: TGTGCCACCAGCAGAGACTGGGGGAATGAAAAACTGTTTTTT. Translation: CATSRDWGNEKLFF.

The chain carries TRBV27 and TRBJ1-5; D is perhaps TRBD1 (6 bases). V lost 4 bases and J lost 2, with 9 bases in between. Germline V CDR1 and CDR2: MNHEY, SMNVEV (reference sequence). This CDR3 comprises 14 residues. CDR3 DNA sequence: TGTGCCAGCAGTTCAGGGGACGGCAATCAGCCCCAGCATTTT. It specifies CASSSGDGNQPQHF.

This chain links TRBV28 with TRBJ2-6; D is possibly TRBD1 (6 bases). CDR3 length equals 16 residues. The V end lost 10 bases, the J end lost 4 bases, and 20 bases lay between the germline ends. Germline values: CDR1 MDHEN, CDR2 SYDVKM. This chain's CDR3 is CATHTRTGSGANVLTF. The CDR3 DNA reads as TGTGCCACCCATACAAGAACAGGGTCCGGGGCCAACGTCCTGACTTTC.

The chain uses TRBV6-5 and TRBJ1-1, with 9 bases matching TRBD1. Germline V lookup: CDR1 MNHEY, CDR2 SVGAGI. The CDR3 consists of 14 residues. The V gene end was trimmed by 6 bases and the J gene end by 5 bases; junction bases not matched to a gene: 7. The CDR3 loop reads CASSLQGAKTEAFF. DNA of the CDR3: TGTGCCAGCAGCCTACAGGGGGCGAAGACTGAAGCTTTCTTT.

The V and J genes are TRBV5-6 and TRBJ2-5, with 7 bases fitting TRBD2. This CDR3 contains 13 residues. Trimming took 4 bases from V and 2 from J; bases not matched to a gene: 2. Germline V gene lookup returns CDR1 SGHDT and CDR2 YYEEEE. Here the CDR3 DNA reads TGTGCCAGCAGCAGCGGGGCTCAAGAGACCCAGTACTTC. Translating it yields CASSSGAQETQYF.

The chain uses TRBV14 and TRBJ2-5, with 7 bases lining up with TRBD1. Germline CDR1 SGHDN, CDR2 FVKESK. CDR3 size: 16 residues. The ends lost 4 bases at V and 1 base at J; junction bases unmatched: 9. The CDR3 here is CASSRKGGQIQETQYF. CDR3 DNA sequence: TGTGCCAGCAGCCGAAAAGGGGGACAGATCCAAGAGACCCAGTACTTC.

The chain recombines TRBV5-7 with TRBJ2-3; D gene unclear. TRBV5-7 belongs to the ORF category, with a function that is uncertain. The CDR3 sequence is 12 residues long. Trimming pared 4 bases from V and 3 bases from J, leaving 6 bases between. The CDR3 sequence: CASSLDTDTQYF. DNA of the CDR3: TGTGCCAGCAGCCTCGATACAGATACGCAGTATTTT.

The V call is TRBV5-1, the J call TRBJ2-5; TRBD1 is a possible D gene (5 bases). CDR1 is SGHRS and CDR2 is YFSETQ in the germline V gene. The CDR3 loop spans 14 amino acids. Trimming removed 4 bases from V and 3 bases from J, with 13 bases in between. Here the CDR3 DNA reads TGCGCCAGCAGCCTGATGGGCAGGGAAGAGACCCAGTACTTC. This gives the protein CASSLMGREETQYF.

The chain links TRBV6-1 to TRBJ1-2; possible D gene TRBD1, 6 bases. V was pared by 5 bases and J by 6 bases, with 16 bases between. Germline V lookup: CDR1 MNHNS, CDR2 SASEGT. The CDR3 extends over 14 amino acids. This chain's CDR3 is CASSTKSGADGYTF. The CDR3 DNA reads TGTGCCAGCAGTACGAAATCAGGGGCCGATGGCTACACCTTC.

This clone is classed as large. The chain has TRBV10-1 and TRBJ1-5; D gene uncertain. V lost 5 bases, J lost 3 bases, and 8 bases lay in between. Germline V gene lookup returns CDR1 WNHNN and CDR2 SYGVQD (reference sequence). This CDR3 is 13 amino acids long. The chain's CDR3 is CASSTGDNQPQHF. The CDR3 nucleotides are TGCGCCAGCAGTACGGGTGACAATCAGCCCCAGCATTTT.

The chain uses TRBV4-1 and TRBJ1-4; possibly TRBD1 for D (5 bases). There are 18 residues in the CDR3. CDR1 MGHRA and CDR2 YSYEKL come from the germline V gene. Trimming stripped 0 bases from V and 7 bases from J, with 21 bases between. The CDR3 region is CASSQDRGGGDPGEKLFF. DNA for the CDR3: TGCGCCAGCAGCCAAGATAGGGGAGGTGGGGACCCGGGTGAAAAACTGTTTTTT.

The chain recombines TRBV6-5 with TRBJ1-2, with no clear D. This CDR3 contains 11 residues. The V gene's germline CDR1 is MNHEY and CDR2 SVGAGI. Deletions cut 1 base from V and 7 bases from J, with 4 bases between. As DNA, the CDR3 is TGTGCCAGCAGTTACTGGGCTGGCTACACCTTC. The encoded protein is CASSYWAGYTF.

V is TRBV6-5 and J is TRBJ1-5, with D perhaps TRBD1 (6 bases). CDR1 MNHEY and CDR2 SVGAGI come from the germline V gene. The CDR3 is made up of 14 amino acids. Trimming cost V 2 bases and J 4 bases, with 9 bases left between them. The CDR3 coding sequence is TGTGCCAGCAGTTACCCGGGACATAATCAGCCCCAGCATTTT. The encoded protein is CASSYPGHNQPQHF.

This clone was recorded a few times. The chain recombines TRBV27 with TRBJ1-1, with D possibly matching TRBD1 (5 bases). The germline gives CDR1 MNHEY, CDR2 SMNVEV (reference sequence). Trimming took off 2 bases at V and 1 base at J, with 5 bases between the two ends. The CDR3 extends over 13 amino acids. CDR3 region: CASSLTGNTEAFF. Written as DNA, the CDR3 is TGTGCCAGCAGTTTAACAGGGAACACTGAAGCTTTCTTT.

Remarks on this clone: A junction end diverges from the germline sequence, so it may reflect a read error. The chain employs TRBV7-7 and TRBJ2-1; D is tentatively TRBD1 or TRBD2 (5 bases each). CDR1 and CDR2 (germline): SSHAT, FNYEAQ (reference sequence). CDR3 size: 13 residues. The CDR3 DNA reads TGTGCTAGCAGCTTCCCCGGGGCACCCGAGCAGTTCTTC. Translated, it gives CASSFPGAPEQFF.

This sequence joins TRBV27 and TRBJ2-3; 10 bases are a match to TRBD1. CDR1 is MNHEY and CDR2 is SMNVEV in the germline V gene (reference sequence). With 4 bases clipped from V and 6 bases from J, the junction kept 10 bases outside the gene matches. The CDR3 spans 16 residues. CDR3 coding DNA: TGTGCCAGCAGTTCCCTGGCGGGACAGGGGCGGGATACGCAGTATTTT. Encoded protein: CASSSLAGQGRDTQYF.

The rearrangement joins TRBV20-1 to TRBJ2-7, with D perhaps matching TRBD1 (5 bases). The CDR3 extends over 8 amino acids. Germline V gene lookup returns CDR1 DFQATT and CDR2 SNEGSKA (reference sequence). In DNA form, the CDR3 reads TGCGGGGCCTTCGAGCAGTACTTC. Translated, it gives CGAFEQYF.

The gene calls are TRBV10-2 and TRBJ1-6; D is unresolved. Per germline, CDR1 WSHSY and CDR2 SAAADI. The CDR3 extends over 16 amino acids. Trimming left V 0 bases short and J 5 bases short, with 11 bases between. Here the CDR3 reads CASSESQPYNNSPLHF. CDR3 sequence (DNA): TGCGCCAGCAGTGAGTCTCAGCCATATAATAATTCACCCCTCCACTTT.

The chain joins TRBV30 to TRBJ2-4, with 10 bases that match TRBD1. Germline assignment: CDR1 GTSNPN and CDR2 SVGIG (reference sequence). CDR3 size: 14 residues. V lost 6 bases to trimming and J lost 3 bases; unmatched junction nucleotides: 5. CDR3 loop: CACRDRGLKNIQYF. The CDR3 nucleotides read TGTGCCTGCCGGGACAGGGGTCTCAAAAACATTCAGTACTTC.

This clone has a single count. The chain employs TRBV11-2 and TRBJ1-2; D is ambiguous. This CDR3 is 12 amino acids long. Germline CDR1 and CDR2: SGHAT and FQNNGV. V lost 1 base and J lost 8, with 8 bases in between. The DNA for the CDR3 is TGTGCCAGCAGCTTAGGGACTTCCGGCTACACCTTC. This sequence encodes CASSLGTSGYTF.

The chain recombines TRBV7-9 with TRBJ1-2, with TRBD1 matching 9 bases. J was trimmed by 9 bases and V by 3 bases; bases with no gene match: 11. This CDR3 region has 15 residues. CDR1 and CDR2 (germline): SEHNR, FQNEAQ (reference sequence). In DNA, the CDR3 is TGTGCCAGCAGCTTGAGACAGGGGGATGGGATAAGCTACACCTTC. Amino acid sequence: CASSLRQGDGISYTF.

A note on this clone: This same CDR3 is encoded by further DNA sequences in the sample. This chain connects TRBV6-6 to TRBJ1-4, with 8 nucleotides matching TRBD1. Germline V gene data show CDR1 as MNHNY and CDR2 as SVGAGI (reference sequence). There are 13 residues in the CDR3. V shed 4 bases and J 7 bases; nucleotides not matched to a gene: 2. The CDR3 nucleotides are TGTGCCAGCAGTTTCACAGGGGGTGAAAAACTGTTTTTT. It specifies CASSFTGGEKLFF.

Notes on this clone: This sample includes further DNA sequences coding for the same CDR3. CDR3 DNA: TGCAGCGTTGAGGGGGGGAGGGGCACCGGGGAGCTGTTTTTT. It is translated as CSVEGGRGTGELFF. The chain couples TRBV29-1 to TRBJ2-2; 7 bases agree with TRBD2. The CDR3 sequence is 14 residues long. The germline V gene encodes CDR1 SQVTM and CDR2 ANQGSEA. J gave up 4 bases and V 3 bases, and 5 bases lay outside the gene matches.

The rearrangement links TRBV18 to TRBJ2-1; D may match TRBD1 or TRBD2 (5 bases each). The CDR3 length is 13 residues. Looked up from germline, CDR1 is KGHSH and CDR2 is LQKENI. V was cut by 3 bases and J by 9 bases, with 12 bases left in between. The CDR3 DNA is TGTGCCAGCTCACCCGGGACGCCTGGTGAGCAGTTCTTC. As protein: CASSPGTPGEQFF.